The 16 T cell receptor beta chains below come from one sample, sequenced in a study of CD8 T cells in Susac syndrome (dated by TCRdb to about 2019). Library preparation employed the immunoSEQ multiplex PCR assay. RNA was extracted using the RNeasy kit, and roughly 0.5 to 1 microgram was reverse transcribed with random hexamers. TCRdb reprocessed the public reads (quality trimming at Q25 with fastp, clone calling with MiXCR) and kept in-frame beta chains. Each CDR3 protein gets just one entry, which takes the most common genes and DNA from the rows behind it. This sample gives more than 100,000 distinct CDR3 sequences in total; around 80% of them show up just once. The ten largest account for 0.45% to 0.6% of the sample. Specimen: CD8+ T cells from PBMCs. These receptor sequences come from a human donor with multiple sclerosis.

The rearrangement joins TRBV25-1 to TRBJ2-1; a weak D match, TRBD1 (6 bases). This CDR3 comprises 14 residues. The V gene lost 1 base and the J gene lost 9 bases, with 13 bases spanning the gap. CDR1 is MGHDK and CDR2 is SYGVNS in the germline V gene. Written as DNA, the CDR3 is TGTGCCAGCAGTGAATGGGCAGGGGATGGTGAGCAGTTCTTC. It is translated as CASSEWAGDGEQFF.

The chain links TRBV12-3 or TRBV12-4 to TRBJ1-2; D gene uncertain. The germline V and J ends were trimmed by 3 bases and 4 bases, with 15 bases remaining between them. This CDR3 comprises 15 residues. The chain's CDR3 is CASSLIAASSYGYTF. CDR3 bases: TGTGCCAGCAGTTTGATAGCAGCAAGCAGCTATGGCTACACCTTC.

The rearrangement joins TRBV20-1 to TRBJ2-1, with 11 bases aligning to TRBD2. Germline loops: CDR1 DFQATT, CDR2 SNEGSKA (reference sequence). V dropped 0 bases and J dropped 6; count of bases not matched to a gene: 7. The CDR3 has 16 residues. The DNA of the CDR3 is TGCAGTGCTAGAGATCCTACTAGCGGGGGTCTCAATGAGCAGTTCTTC. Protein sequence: CSARDPTSGGLNEQFF.

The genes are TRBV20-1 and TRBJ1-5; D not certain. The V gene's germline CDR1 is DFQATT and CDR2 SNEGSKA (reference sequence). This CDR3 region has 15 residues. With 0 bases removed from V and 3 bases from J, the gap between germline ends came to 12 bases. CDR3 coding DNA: TGCAGTGCTAGAGAGACGGCCCAGCCCAATCAGCCCCAGCATTTT. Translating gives CSARETAQPNQPQHF.

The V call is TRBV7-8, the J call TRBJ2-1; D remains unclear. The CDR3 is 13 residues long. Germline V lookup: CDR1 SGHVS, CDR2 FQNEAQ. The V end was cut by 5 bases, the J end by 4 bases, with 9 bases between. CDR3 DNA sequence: TGTGCCAGCAGCCTACCGAAATACAATGAGCAGTTCTTC. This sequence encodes CASSLPKYNEQFF.

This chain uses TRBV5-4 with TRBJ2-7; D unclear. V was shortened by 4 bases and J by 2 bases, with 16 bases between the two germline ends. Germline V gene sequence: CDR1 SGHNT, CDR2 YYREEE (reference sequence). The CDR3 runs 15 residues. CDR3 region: CASSPGWAPTYEQYV. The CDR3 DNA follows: TGTGCCAGCAGCCCCGGATGGGCTCCTACCTACGAGCAGTACGTC.

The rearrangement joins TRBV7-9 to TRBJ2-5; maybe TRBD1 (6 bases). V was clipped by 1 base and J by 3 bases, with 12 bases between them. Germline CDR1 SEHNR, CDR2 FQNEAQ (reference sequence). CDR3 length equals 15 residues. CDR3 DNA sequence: TGTGCCAGCAGCTTAGGTAGCGAGGGGGAAGAGACCCAGTACTTC. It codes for CASSLGSEGEETQYF.

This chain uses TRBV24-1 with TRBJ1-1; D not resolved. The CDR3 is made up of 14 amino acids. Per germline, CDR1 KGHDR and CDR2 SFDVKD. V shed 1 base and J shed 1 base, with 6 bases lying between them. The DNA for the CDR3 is TGTGCCACCAGTGATTTCTCTTCGAACACTGAAGCTTTCTTT. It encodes CATSDFSSNTEAFF.

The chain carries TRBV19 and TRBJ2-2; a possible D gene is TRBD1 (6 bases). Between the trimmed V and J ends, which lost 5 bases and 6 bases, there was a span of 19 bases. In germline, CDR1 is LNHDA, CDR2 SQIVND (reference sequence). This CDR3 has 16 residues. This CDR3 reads CASSEPSGTRSGELFF. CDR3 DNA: TGTGCCAGTAGTGAACCCTCCGGGACACGCTCCGGGGAGCTGTTTTTT.

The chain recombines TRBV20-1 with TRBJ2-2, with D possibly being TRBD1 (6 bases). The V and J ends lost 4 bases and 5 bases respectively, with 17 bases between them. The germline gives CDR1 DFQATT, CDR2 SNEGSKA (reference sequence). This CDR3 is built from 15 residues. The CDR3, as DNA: TGCAGTGCTAAGGGGGACCCGACAGAGACCGGGGAGCTGTTTTTT. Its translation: CSAKGDPTETGELFF.

CDR3 bases: TGTGCCAGCAATGGAGACGCCTCCTACGAGCAGTACTTC. Translation: CASNGDASYEQYF. The rearrangement uses TRBV14 and TRBJ2-7, with D unclear. Germline V gives CDR1 SGHDN, CDR2 FVKESK. Trimming removed 7 bases at V and 0 bases at J, with 10 bases between. This CDR3 is 13 amino acids long.

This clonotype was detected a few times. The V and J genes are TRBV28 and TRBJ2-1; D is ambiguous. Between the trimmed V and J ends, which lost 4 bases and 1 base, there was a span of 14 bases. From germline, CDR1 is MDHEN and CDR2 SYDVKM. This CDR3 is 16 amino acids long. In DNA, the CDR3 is TGTGCCAGCAGTTCCACCCCCCCCAGATCCTACAATGAGCAGTTCTTC. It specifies CASSSTPPRSYNEQFF.

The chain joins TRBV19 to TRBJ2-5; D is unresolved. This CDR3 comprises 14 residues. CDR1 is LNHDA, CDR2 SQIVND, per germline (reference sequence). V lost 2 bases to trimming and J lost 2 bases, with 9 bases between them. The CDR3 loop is CASSITLDQETQYF. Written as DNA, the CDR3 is TGTGCCAGTAGTATAACCCTCGATCAAGAGACCCAGTACTTC.

The CDR3 DNA is TGTGCCAGCATCCTAGGGGGGCTTGATGGCTACACCTTC. Protein sequence: CASILGGLDGYTF. V is TRBV2 and J is TRBJ1-2, with D maybe TRBD1 (6 bases). This CDR3 has 13 amino acids. CDR1 and CDR2 (germline): SNHLY, FYNNEI. Trimming removed 7 bases at V and 6 bases at J, with 15 bases between.

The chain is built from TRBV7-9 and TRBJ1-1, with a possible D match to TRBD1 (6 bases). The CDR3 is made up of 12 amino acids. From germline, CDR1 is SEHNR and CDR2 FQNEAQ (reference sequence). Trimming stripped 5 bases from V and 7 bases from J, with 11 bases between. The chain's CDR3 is CASSRGQFEAFF. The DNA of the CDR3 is TGTGCCAGCAGCCGCGGACAGTTTGAAGCTTTCTTT.

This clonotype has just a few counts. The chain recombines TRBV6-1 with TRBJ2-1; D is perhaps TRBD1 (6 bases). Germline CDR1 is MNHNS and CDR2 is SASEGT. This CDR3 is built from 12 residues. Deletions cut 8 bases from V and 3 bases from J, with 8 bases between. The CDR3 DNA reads TGTGCCAGCCTGGACAGCTACAATGAGCAGTTCTTC. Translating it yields CASLDSYNEQFF.